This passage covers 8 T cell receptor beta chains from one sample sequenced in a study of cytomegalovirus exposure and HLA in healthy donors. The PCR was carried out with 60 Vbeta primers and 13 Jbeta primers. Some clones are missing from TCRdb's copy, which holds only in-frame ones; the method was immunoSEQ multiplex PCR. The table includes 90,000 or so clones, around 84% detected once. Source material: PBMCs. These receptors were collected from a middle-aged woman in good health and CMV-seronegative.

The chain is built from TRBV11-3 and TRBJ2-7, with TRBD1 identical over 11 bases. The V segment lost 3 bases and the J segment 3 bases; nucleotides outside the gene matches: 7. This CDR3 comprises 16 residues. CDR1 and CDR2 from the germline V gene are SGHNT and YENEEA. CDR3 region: CASSLAGTGGGYEQYF. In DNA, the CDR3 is TGTGCCAGCAGCTTGGCCGGGACAGGGGGAGGCTACGAGCAGTACTTC.

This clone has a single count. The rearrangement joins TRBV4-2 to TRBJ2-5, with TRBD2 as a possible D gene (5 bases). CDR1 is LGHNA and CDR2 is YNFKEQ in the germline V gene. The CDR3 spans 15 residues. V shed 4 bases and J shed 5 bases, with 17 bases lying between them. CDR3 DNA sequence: TGTGCCAGCAGCCCCGCCACGGGCGGCGGGGAGACCCAGTACTTC. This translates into CASSPATGGGETQYF.

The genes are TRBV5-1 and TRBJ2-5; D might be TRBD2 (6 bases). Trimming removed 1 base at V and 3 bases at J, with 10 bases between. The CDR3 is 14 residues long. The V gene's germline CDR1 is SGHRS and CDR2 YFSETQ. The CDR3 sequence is CASSLMTGEETQYF. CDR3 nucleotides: TGCGCCAGCAGCTTGATGACGGGAGAAGAGACCCAGTACTTC.

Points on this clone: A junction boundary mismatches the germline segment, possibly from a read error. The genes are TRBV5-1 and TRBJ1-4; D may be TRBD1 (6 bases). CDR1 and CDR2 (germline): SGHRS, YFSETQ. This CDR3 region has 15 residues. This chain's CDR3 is CASSYTTGYNEKPFF. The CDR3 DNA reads TGCGCCAGCAGCTATACGACAGGATACAATGAAAAACCGTTTTTT. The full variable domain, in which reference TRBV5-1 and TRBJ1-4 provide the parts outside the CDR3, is KAGVTQTPRYLIKTRGQQVTLSCSPISGHRSVSWYQQTPGQGLQFLFEYFSETQRNKGNFPGRFSGRQFSNSRSEMNVSTLELGDSALYLCASSYTTGYNEKPFFGSGTQLSVL.

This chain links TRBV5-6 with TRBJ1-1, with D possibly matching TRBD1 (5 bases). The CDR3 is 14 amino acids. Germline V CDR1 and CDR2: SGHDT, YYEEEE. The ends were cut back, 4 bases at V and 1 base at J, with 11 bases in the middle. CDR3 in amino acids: CASSRGLANTEAFF. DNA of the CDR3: TGTGCCAGCAGCCGGGGACTCGCGAACACTGAAGCTTTCTTT.

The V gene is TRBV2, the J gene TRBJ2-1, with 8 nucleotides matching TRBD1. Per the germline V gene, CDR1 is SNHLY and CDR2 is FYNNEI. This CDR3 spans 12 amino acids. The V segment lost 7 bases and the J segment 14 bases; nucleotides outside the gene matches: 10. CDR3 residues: CASTGRGRKKFF. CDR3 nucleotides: TGTGCCAGCACCGGCAGGGGGCGAAAGAAGTTCTTC.

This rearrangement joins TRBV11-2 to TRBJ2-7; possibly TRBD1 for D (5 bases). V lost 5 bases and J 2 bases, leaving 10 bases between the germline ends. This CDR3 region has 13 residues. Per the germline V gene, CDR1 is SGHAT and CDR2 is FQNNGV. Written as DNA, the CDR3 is TGTGCCAGCAGCAAGACAGATACCTACGAGCAGTACTTC. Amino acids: CASSKTDTYEQYF. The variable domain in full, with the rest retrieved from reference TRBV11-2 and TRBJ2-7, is EAGVAQSPRYKIIEKRQSVAFWCNPISGHATLYWYQQILGQGPKLLIQFQNNGVVDDSQLPKDRFSAERLKGVDSTLKIQPAKLEDSAVYLCASSKTDTYEQYFGPGTRLTVT.

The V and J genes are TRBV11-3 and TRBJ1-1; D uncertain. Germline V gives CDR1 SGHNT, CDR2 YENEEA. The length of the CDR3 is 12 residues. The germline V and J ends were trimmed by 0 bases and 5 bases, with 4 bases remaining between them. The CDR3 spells CASSLDRTEAFF. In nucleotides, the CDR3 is TGTGCCAGCAGCTTAGATCGGACTGAAGCTTTCTTT. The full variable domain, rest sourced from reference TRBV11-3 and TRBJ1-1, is EAGVVQSPRYKIIEKKQPVAFWCNPISGHNTLYWYLQNLGQGPELLIRYENEEAVDDSQLPKDRFSAERLKGVDSTLKIQPAELGDSAVYLCASSLDRTEAFFGQGTRLTVV.